Below are 30 T cell receptor beta chains sequenced from a single sample in a study of identical twins. TCRdb re-analysed the 5' RACE reads in MiXCR, keeping a single row per CDR3 protein. In the table there are just over 450,000 distinct CDR3 sequences, approximately 15% of which are singletons. The same specimen was also included in a second study, on yellow fever vaccine responses in identical twins.

Sequences were obtained from CD4+ T cells sorted from blood. Receptors originate from a woman aged 18-29 years in good health.

The rearrangement joins TRBV12-3 or TRBV12-4 to TRBJ1-1; D is unclear. V lost 6 bases to trimming and J lost 5 bases, with 16 bases between them. The length of the CDR3 is 14 residues. The CDR3 region is CASSKGMLGTEAFF. CDR3 in DNA: TGTGCCAGCAGCAAAGGGATGCTCGGGACTGAAGCTTTCTTT.

This clonotype showed up just a few times. The chain uses TRBV4-3 and TRBJ2-3; 7 bases are shared with TRBD2. CDR3 length equals 17 residues. CDR1 LGHNA and CDR2 YSLEER come from the germline V gene. V was clipped by 0 bases and J by 7 bases; unmatched bases: 13. CDR3 bases: TGCGCCAGCAGCCAAGATTGGGGTAGCGTCGGGGGGTATACGCAGTATTTT. Its protein product is CASSQDWGSVGGYTQYF.

The rearrangement joins TRBV5-1 to TRBJ2-5, with D unclear. The CDR3 loop spans 11 amino acids. Germline lookup yields CDR1 SGHRS and CDR2 YFSETQ. V was shortened by 3 bases and J by 6 bases, with 6 bases between the two germline ends. CDR3 nucleotide sequence: TGCGCCAGCAGCTCCGCACAGACCCAGTACTTC. It is translated as CASSSAQTQYF.

This clonotype has only a few counts. The chain carries TRBV29-1 and TRBJ2-3; a weak D match, TRBD2 (5 bases). Trimming removed 3 bases from V and 2 bases from J, with 12 bases in between. Germline V gives CDR1 SQVTM, CDR2 ANQGSEA. The CDR3 loop spans 14 amino acids. Here the CDR3 reads CSVERGLNTDTQYF. CDR3 DNA sequence: TGCAGCGTTGAGAGAGGGCTAAACACAGATACGCAGTATTTT.

The chain links TRBV2 to TRBJ2-1; 11 bases line up with TRBD2. The V and J ends lost 4 bases and 5 bases, in that order; junction bases with no gene match: 7. CDR1 and CDR2 from the germline V gene are SNHLY and FYNNEI. There are 16 residues in the CDR3. The CDR3 DNA reads TGTGCCAGCAGTGCGGCGGGACTAGCGGAAAACAATGAGCAGTTCTTC. Residues: CASSAAGLAENNEQFF. Drawing the rest from reference TRBV2 and TRBJ2-1, the complete variable domain is EPEVTQTPSHQVTQMGQEVILRCVPISNHLYFYWYRQILGQKVEFLVSFYNNEISEKSEIFDDQFSVERPDGSNFTLKIRSTKLEDSAMYFCASSAAGLAENNEQFFGPGTRLTVL.

The V and J genes are TRBV7-9 and TRBJ2-3, with 11 bases matching TRBD2. CDR3 length equals 15 residues. Germline-derived CDR1 and CDR2 are SEHNR and FQNEAQ (reference sequence). V was pared by 4 bases and J by 5 bases, with 5 bases of the junction left unmatched. The CDR3 region has the DNA TGTGCCAGCAGCTCACTAGCGGGAGTCGGAGATACGCAGTATTTT. Its protein product is CASSSLAGVGDTQYF.

This clonotype was recorded a few times. The gene calls are TRBV11-2 and TRBJ1-1, with 7 bases that match TRBD1. Germline V gene data show CDR1 as SGHAT and CDR2 as FQNNGV. The V gene end was trimmed by 1 base and the J gene end by 1 base; junction bases not matched to a gene: 3. The CDR3 covers 15 residues. The CDR3 nucleotides read TGTGCCAGCAGCTTAGGGGACAGACCGAACACTGAAGCTTTCTTT. This translates into CASSLGDRPNTEAFF.

The chain uses TRBV7-9 and TRBJ2-3; maybe TRBD2 (6 bases). Germline lookup yields CDR1 SEHNR and CDR2 FQNEAQ (reference sequence). There are 15 residues in the CDR3. With 5 bases removed from V and 4 bases from J, the gap between germline ends came to 16 bases. The DNA for the CDR3 is TGTGCCAGCAGCCACAAGGGAGGCGTAGCAGATACGCAGTATTTT. It codes for CASSHKGGVADTQYF.

This chain joins TRBV7-2 and TRBJ2-7, with 8 bases fitting TRBD2. The CDR3 consists of 17 residues. Germline V gene sequence: CDR1 SGHTA, CDR2 FQGNSA. The V gene end was trimmed by 5 bases and the J gene end by 3 bases; junction bases not matched to a gene: 15. CDR3 loop: CASSRITSGNKIYEQYF. CDR3 nucleotides: TGTGCCAGCAGCCGCATCACTAGCGGAAATAAGATCTACGAGCAGTACTTC.

The genes are TRBV7-8 and TRBJ2-2; 11 positions agree with TRBD2. This CDR3 contains 17 residues. CDR1 SGHVS and CDR2 FQNEAQ come from the germline V gene. With 5 bases clipped from V and 2 bases from J, the junction kept 7 bases outside the gene matches. CDR3 DNA: TGTGCCAGCAGCGCGGTAGCGGGGGGGCCAAACACCGGGGAGCTGTTTTTT. Its protein is CASSAVAGGPNTGELFF.

This chain connects TRBV20-1 to TRBJ2-7; either TRBD1 or TRBD2 may supply D (6 bases each). Germline lookup yields CDR1 DFQATT and CDR2 SNEGSKA (reference sequence). V lost 7 bases to trimming and J lost 7 bases, with 17 bases between them. The CDR3 runs 12 residues. The chain's CDR3 is CSVKGGTSEQYF. CDR3 DNA sequence: TGCAGTGTTAAAGGGGGGACTTCTGAGCAGTACTTC.

This sequence joins TRBV12-3 or TRBV12-4 and TRBJ1-5; D is unclear. V was clipped by 5 bases and J by 5 bases, with 10 bases between them. This CDR3 has 13 residues. The CDR3 here is CASSPRNDQPQHF. The CDR3 DNA reads TGTGCCAGCAGTCCCCGTAACGATCAGCCCCAGCATTTT.

This chain connects TRBV3-1 to TRBJ2-1; 8 nucleotides align to TRBD2. CDR3 length: 17 amino acids. With V trimmed by 1 base and J by 4 bases, 9 bases remained unmatched. Germline V CDR1 and CDR2: LGHDT, YNNKEL (reference sequence). This CDR3 is CASSQVVPGGFYNEQFF. CDR3 DNA sequence: TGTGCCAGCAGCCAAGTGGTCCCGGGGGGGTTTTACAATGAGCAGTTCTTC.

This chain joins TRBV28 and TRBJ1-2; D is uncertain. CDR3 length equals 12 residues. Between the trimmed V and J ends, which lost 9 bases and 5 bases, there was a span of 13 bases. Germline values: CDR1 MDHEN, CDR2 SYDVKM. The CDR3 is CARLEQNYGYTF. The CDR3 DNA reads TGTGCCAGACTAGAACAGAATTATGGCTACACCTTC.

The chain is built from TRBV7-9 and TRBJ2-3; 8 bases are shared with TRBD1. The germline gives CDR1 SEHNR, CDR2 FQNEAQ (reference sequence). The CDR3 totals 16 residues. Trimming cost V 1 base and J 1 base; bases outside gene matches: 4. CDR3 amino acids: CASSLVGQAGTDTQYF. In nucleotides, the CDR3 is TGTGCCAGCAGCTTAGTGGGACAGGCGGGCACAGATACGCAGTATTTT.

This clonotype has more than one count but fewer than ten. The V gene is TRBV28, the J gene TRBJ1-5; 7 bases fit TRBD1. J gave up 4 bases and V 5 bases, and 8 bases lay outside the gene matches. The CDR3 is 15 residues long. CDR1 is MDHEN, CDR2 SYDVKM, per germline. DNA of the CDR3: TGTGCCAGCAGTCCCGGGACAGTGGGGAATCAGCCCCAGCATTTT. Its protein product is CASSPGTVGNQPQHF.

At least ten counts were recorded for this clonotype. One end of the junction fails to match germline, which may point to a read error. The V and J genes are TRBV20-1 and TRBJ1-4; D is unclear. The germline gives CDR1 DFQATT, CDR2 SNEGSKA (reference sequence). The CDR3 is made up of 13 amino acids. This chain's CDR3 is CSARDWRNEKLFF. CDR3 nucleotide sequence: TGCAGTGCCAGAGACTGGCGAAATGAAAAACTGTTTTTT.

This clonotype occurred a few times. The V and J genes are TRBV24-1 and TRBJ2-3; D gene unclear. The V and J ends lost 9 bases and 1 base respectively, with 13 bases between them. CDR3 length: 14 amino acids. Germline loops: CDR1 KGHDR, CDR2 SFDVKD. CDR3 sequence: CATSDYLGTDTQYF. The CDR3 DNA reads TGTGCCACCTCGGATTATCTTGGCACAGATACGCAGTATTTT.

The rearrangement joins TRBV6-1 to TRBJ2-1; 7 positions match TRBD2. CDR1 and CDR2 from the germline V gene are MNHNS and SASEGT. Unmatched junction bases numbered 12, after V lost 6 bases and J lost 10 bases. This CDR3 is 14 amino acids long. This CDR3 reads CASRQAGVPGEQFF. The CDR3 region has the DNA TGTGCCAGCAGGCAGGCGGGAGTTCCCGGAGAGCAGTTCTTC.

In this sample, this clonotype turned up a few times. This chain connects TRBV28 to TRBJ2-1, with 8 bases matching TRBD2. Germline trimming cut 7 bases from V and 0 bases from J; bases unmatched to any gene: 5. The germline V gene has CDR1 MDHEN and CDR2 SYDVKM. This CDR3 spans 15 amino acids. This chain's CDR3 is CASISSGPSYNEQFF. The CDR3 DNA sequence: TGTGCCAGCATTTCTAGCGGGCCCTCCTACAATGAGCAGTTCTTC.

The chain recombines TRBV11-2 with TRBJ2-2, with D uncertain. Germline CDR1 is SGHAT and CDR2 is FQNNGV. The V and J ends lost 5 bases and 2 bases respectively, with 9 bases between them. CDR3 length: 14 residues. Written as DNA, the CDR3 is TGTGCCAGCAGCCCCTACGACAACACCGGGGAGCTGTTTTTT. Translation: CASSPYDNTGELFF.

This clonotype showed up just a few times. The rearrangement joins TRBV18 to TRBJ1-1; D perhaps matches TRBD1 (6 bases). Trimming removed 4 bases at V and 0 bases at J, with 9 bases between. There are 14 residues in the CDR3. Germline CDR1 and CDR2: KGHSH and LQKENI. CDR3 region: CASSRAGVNTEAFF. CDR3 coding DNA: TGTGCCAGCTCACGGGCAGGGGTGAACACTGAAGCTTTCTTT.

The rearrangement joins TRBV20-1 to TRBJ2-5; D remains ambiguous. This CDR3 region has 12 residues. Trimming removed 0 bases from V and 9 bases from J, with 11 bases in between. CDR1 is DFQATT and CDR2 is SNEGSKA in the germline V gene (reference sequence). CDR3 nucleotide sequence: TGCAGTGCTAGAGAGAACTTTAATCCCCAGTACTTC. It encodes CSARENFNPQYF.

This clonotype was recorded a few times. The chain employs TRBV5-1 and TRBJ2-5, with TRBD2 matching 8 bases. The junction had 5 bases not matched to a gene; V was cut back by 0 bases and J by 4 bases. Germline CDR1 reads SGHRS; CDR2 reads YFSETQ. The CDR3 is 15 amino acids. The CDR3 coding sequence is TGCGCCAGCAGCTTGGAAGGGACTAGAGGAGAGACCCAGTACTTC. Protein: CASSLEGTRGETQYF.

In this sample, this clonotype turned up a few times. One end of the junction does not line up with germline, which may come from a read error. The V call is TRBV7-2, the J call TRBJ2-1; D is unresolved. Per germline, CDR1 SGHTA and CDR2 FQGNSA. This CDR3 has 11 residues. CDR3 residues: CASSLRVSKVF. The CDR3 DNA sequence: TGTGCCAGCAGCCTCCGGGTCTCGAAGGTCTTC.

This sequence joins TRBV4-2 and TRBJ2-1; D is unresolved. The V and J ends lost 0 bases and 9 bases respectively, with 9 bases between them. The CDR3 contains 13 residues. Germline assignment: CDR1 LGHNA and CDR2 YNFKEQ. The CDR3 DNA reads as TGTGCCAGCAGCCAAGATGCCCAAATTGAGCAGTTCTTC. This sequence encodes CASSQDAQIEQFF.

The V and J genes are TRBV5-1 and TRBJ1-1, with a weak D call TRBD1 (6 bases). Germline assignment: CDR1 SGHRS and CDR2 YFSETQ. V gave up 3 bases and J gave up 0 bases, with 15 bases separating them. The CDR3 totals 16 residues. The DNA of the CDR3 is TGCGCCAGCAGCTCGGGGGCCGGACAGCTGAACACTGAAGCTTTCTTT. Encoded protein: CASSSGAGQLNTEAFF.

The V call is TRBV7-2, the J call TRBJ1-2; 9 bases map to TRBD1. This CDR3 region has 16 residues. CDR1 and CDR2 (germline): SGHTA, FQGNSA. Losses at the gene ends were 5 bases for V and 5 bases for J; bases not matched to a gene: 12. CDR3 DNA: TGTGCCAGCAGCGTTAATCCCGGGACAGGGACATATGGCTACACCTTC. Amino acids: CASSVNPGTGTYGYTF. The full variable domain, rest sourced from reference TRBV7-2 and TRBJ1-2, is GAGVSQSPSNKVTEKGKDVELRCDPISGHTALYWYRQSLGQGLEFLIYFQGNSAPDKSGLPSDRFSAERTGGSVSTLTIQRTQQEDSAVYLCASSVNPGTGTYGYTFGSGTRLTVV.

This clonotype has only a few counts. V is TRBV12-3 or TRBV12-4 and J is TRBJ2-7; 13 bases map to TRBD2. The CDR3 runs to 13 residues. After removal of 6 bases from V and 10 bases from J, the junction contained 6 bases not matched to a gene. The CDR3 DNA reads TGTGCCAGCAGCGGACTAGCGGGAGAGAGTCAGTACTTC. Translated, it gives CASSGLAGESQYF.

This clonotype was observed a handful of times. At one boundary the junction diverges from the germline segment, which might be a read error. V usage is TRBV4-1 and J usage is TRBJ2-7; possible D gene TRBD2, 6 bases. The CDR3 is 14 residues long. CDR1 MGHRA and CDR2 YSYEKL come from the germline V gene. The CDR3 DNA reads as TGCGCCAGCAGCCAAGCAGGGACTGATCCCTCGAGGGACTTC. This translates into CASSQAGTDPSRDF.